The rows below give T cell receptor beta chains drawn from one sample of a study of shared clonotypes between healthy human individuals. The repertoire was sequenced with immunoSEQ multiplex PCR; TCRdb's copy has only in-frame clones and lacks some. The sample has about 2,500,000 clones, around 94% seen once. The material sequenced was naive CD4+ T cells sorted from blood. The source of these receptors is a man aged 18 to 30 in good health. The CDR3 runs from the conserved cysteine through the conserved F or W.

v_gene | CDR3aa
TRBV9 | CASSATRALRNETQYF
TRBV5-1 | CASSFQAGGMSEQFF
TRBV5-6 | CASSARLAGSETQYF
TRBV7-2 | CASGRARDTQYF
TRBV5-1 | CASSLAPNTDTQYF
TRBV7-9 | CASSVDRATDTQYF
TRBV18 | CASSPPDANYKQFF
TRBV2 | CAGKTSVGETQYF
TRBV27 | CASSYINEQYF
TRBV6-5 | CASSKTGETQYF
TRBV6-4 | CASSEVKGRGYGETQYF
TRBV6-6 | CASGGRPHTDEQFF